Listed below are T cell receptor beta chains from one sample, sequenced in a study of T-cell reconstitution after alpha-beta-depleted transplantation in children. TCRdb called the PCR reads again in MiXCR, with one record for every CDR3 protein. The table records a few hundred thousand distinct CDR3 sequences, around 13% of them present only once. Material: PBMCs, mostly from graft donor cells, obtained 360 days after TCRalphabeta/CD19-depleted stem cell transplant. Source of these receptors: a male patient under 18 who had a stem cell transplant for acute myeloid leukemia, so the T cells may come from the graft donor. Both conserved end residues are part of each CDR3. The D gene is left open where the match is weak. Clone size, where shown, is once, few, many, or a class for clones that have expanded.

.	.	TRBV28	TRBJ2-5	CASSLCPTVQETQYF	TGTGCCAGCAGTTTATGCCCGACAGTACAAGAGACCCAGTACTTC
.	.	TRBV4-1	TRBJ2-3	CASGPRVPCSTDTQYF	TGTGCCAGCGGCCCCCGGGTCCCATGTAGCACAGATACGCAGTATTTT
.	TRBD2	TRBV18	TRBJ2-3	CASSPPKREASSTDTQYF	TGTGCCAGCTCACCACCTAAGCGGGAGGCCTCTAGCACAGATACGCAGTATTTT
many	TRBD2	TRBV29-1	TRBJ2-1	CSAASGRGSGNEQFF	TGCAGCGCCGCTAGCGGGAGGGGTAGTGGGAATGAGCAGTTCTTC
.	TRBD2	TRBV20-1	TRBJ2-2	CSARAGGVTGELFF	TGCAGTGCTAGAGCGGGAGGTGTCACCGGGGAGCTGTTTTTT
few	.	TRBV28	TRBJ2-7	CASSLDPIVDEQYF	TGTGCCAGCAGTTTAGACCCGATTGTGGACGAGCAGTACTTC
few	.	TRBV5-1	TRBJ1-1	CASVGHFNTEAFF	TGCGCCAGCGTTGGCCACTTCAACACTGAAGCTTTCTTT
many	.	TRBV16	TRBJ2-7	CASSQSSRRWRGTYEQYF	TGTGCCAGCAGCCAATCGTCTAGGAGGTGGCGGGGAACCTACGAGCAGTACTTC
few	.	TRBV29-1	TRBJ1-4	CSVGLGTQYEKLFF	TGCAGCGTTGGTTTGGGCACCCAATACGAAAAACTGTTTTTT
few	TRBD1	TRBV4-3	TRBJ2-5	CASSQDLGTGLQETQYF	TGCGCCAGCAGCCAAGATCTAGGGACAGGCCTACAAGAGACCCAGTACTTC
.	.	TRBV19	TRBJ1-5	CASSSGTFNQPQHF	TGTGCCAGCTCCTCTGGGACGTTCAATCAGCCCCAGCATTTT
.	.	TRBV12-3/TRBV12-4	TRBJ1-2	CASSLAPNGYTF	TGTGCCAGCAGTTTAGCCCCGAATGGCTACACCTTC
.	.	TRBV20-1	TRBJ1-2	CSASQPNYGYTF	TGCAGTGCTAGTCAGCCTAACTATGGCTACACCTTC
few	.	TRBV6-1	TRBJ2-7	CASSASGLSSEQYF	TGTGCCAGCAGTGCGTCGGGCCTTTCCTCCGAGCAGTACTTC
many	TRBD2	TRBV4-3	TRBJ2-7	CASSQFWAGEAYEQYF	TGCGCCAGCAGCCAATTCTGGGCGGGAGAGGCCTACGAGCAGTACTTC
many	.	TRBV28	TRBJ2-3	CASRWGRTDTQYF	TGTGCCAGCAGATGGGGTCGCACAGATACGCAGTATTTT
.	.	TRBV2	TRBJ1-1	CASSEEKAFF	TGTGCCAGCAGTGAAGAAAAAGCTTTCTTT
.	TRBD2	TRBV4-2	TRBJ2-1	CASSTGREPHDEQFF	TGTGCCAGCAGCACGGGGCGGGAGCCCCACGATGAGCAGTTCTTC
few	.	TRBV6-2/TRBV6-3	TRBJ2-7	CASSFRLDPIEQYF	TGTGCCAGCAGCTTCCGACTGGACCCTATCGAGCAGTACTTC
few	.	TRBV13	TRBJ1-1	CASSLGFDRGSEAFF	TGTGCCAGCAGCTTAGGTTTTGACCGAGGGTCTGAAGCTTTCTTT
few	.	TRBV12-3/TRBV12-4	TRBJ2-7	CASSFVRANEQYF	TGTGCCAGCAGTTTCGTGAGGGCCAACGAGCAGTACTTC